This T cell receptor (beta chain) was sequenced in a study of blood T cell repertoires in COVID-19. At the level of the study: The origin of the acute and convalescent COVID-19 samples was the United States, Italy and Spain. T cells, B-cell-depleted T cells, or PBMCs provided the cDNA or gDNA that served as material.

Here immunoSEQ multiplex PCR was the method, and the copy in TCRdb shows in-frame clones only, minus some. The sample includes tens of thousands of clones, 75% to 90% of them seen just once. V lost 6 bases to trimming and J lost 2 bases, with 17 bases between them. The V gene's germline CDR1 is LNHNV and CDR2 YYDKDF (reference sequence). The CDR3 runs 16 residues. Sequenced sample: peripheral blood. The chain has TRBV15 and TRBJ1-5; perhaps TRBD1 as D (5 bases). The clonotype originates from a man in his forties or fifties with active COVID-19. CDR3 nucleotide sequence: TGTGCCACCAGTTCAAGGGCAGGGCCGGGCAATCAGCCCCAGCATTTT. Translating it yields CATSSRAGPGNQPQHF. Combining the CDR3 with reference TRBV15 and TRBJ1-5 gives the whole variable domain DAMVIQNPRYQVTQFGKPVTLSCSQTLNHNVMYWYQQKSSQAPKLLFHYYDKDFNNEADTPDNFQSRRPNTSFCFLDIRSPGLGDTAMYLCATSSRAGPGNQPQHFGDGTRLSIL.